This T cell receptor beta chain is from a study of shared clonotypes between healthy human individuals. As handled by the study authors: Filtering of immunoSEQ junctional sequences could not match full-length read filtering. Data came from immunoSEQ multiplex PCR; TCRdb stores just in-frame clones and leaves some out. That table supplies the V and J calls and clone size; D and trimming were determined from the DNA. The data hold 2 million to 2.5 million clones, with 85% to 95% observed a single time. Study-wide findings and caveats: The study generally estimated greater richness for naive than memory subsets.

Per germline, CDR1 MNHEY and CDR2 SMNVEV (reference sequence). CDR3 size: 13 residues. Trimming stripped 1 base from V and 7 bases from J, with 10 bases between. On this clone itself: What it binds is unknown.

Naive CD8 cells lacked CD45RO and underwent positive selection for CCR7, leaving out terminally differentiated effector memory CD45RA+ cells. This chain joins TRBV27 and TRBJ1-1; D is ambiguous. The sequenced sample was naive CD8+ T cells from PBMCs. The TCR originated in a man aged 18 to 30 in good health. Some clones in this sample may be carry-over from other donors' samples. The CDR3 spells CASSLYWAGEAFF. In nucleotides, the CDR3 is TGTGCCAGCAGTTTATATTGGGCGGGTGAAGCTTTCTTT.